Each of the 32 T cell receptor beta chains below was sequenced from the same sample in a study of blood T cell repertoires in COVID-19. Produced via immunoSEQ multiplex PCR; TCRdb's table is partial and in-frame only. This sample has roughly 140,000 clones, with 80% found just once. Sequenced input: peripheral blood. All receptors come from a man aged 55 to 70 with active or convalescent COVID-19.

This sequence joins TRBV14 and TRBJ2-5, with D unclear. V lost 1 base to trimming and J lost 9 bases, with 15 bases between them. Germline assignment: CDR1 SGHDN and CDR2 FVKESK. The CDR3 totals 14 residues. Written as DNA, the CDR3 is TGTGCCAGCAGCCAAGTAGTCAGCACCGAGGCCCAGTACTTC. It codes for CASSQVVSTEAQYF.

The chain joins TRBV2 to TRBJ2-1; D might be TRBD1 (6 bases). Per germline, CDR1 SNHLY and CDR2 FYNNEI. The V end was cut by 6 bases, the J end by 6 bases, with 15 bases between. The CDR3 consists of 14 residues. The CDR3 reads CASSQDSSSNEQFF. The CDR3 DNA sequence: TGTGCCAGCAGCCAGGACAGTTCCAGCAATGAGCAGTTCTTC.

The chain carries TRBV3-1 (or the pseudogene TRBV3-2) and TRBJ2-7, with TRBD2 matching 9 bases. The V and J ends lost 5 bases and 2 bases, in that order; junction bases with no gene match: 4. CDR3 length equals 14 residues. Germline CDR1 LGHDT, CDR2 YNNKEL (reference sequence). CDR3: CASSLGGRAYEQYF. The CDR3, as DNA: TGTGCCAGCAGCTTGGGCGGGAGGGCCTACGAGCAGTACTTC.

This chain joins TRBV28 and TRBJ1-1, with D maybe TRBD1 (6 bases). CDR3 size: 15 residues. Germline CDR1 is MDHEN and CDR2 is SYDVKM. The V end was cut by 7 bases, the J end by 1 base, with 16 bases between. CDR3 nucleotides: TGTGCCAGCACTTTGACAGGACTTACGAACACTGAAGCTTTCTTT. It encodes CASTLTGLTNTEAFF.

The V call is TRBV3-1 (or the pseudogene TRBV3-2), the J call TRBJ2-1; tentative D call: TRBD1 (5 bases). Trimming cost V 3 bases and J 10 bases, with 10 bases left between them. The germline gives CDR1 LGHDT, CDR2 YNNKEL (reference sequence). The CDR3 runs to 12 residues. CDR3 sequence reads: CASSHTGTEQFF. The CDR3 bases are TGTGCCAGCAGCCATACAGGTACCGAGCAGTTCTTC.

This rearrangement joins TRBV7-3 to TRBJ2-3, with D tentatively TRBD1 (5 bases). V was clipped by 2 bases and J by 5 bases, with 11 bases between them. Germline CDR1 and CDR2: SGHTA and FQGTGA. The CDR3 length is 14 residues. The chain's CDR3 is CASSLGAPGDTQYF. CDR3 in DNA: TGTGCCAGCAGCTTAGGGGCGCCGGGAGATACGCAGTATTTT.

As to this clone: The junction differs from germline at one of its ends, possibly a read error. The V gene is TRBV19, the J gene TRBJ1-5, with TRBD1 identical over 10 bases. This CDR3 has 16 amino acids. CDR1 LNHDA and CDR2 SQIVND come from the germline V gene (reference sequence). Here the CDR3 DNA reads TGTGCCAGTAGTCTAGACGGGACAGGGGCTGGGCAGCCCCAGCATTTT. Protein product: CASSLDGTGAGQPQHF.

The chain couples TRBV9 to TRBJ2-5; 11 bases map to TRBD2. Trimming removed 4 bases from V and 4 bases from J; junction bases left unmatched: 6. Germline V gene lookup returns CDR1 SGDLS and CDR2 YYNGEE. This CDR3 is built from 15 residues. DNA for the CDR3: TGTGCCAGCAGCCCCCGGACTAGCGGGTCAGAGACCCAGTACTTC. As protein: CASSPRTSGSETQYF.

For the CDR3, the DNA is TGTGCCAGCAGCCCCGGGGGGAGGCGAACTGAAGCTTTCTTT. Its protein product is CASSPGGRRTEAFF. The chain recombines TRBV11-3 with TRBJ1-1; D possibly corresponds to TRBD1 (5 bases). V was clipped by 5 bases and J by 5 bases, with 15 bases between them. CDR1 and CDR2 from the germline V gene are SGHNT and YENEEA. The CDR3 contains 14 residues.

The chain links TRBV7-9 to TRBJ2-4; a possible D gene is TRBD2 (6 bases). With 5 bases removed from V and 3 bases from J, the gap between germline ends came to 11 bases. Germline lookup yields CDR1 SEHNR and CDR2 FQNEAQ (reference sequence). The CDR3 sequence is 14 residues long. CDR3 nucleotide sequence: TGTGCCAGCAGCGAACCGGGAGACAAAAACATTCAGTACTTC. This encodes CASSEPGDKNIQYF.

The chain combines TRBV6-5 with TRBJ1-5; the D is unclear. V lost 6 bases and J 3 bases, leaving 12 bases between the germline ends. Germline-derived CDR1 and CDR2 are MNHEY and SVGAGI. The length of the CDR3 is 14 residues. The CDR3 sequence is CASREAILNQPQHF. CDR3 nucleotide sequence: TGTGCCAGCAGAGAGGCCATCCTCAATCAGCCCCAGCATTTT.

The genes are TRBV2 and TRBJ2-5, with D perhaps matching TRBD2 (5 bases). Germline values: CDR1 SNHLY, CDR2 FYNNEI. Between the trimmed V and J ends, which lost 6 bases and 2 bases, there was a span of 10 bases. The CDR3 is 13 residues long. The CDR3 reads CASRTGLQETQYF. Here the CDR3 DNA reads TGTGCCAGCAGGACGGGGTTACAAGAGACCCAGTACTTC. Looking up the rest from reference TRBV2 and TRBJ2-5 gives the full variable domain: EPEVTQTPSHQVTQMGQEVILRCVPISNHLYFYWYRQILGQKVEFLVSFYNNEISEKSEIFDDQFSVERPDGSNFTLKIRSTKLEDSAMYFCASRTGLQETQYFGPGTRLLVL.

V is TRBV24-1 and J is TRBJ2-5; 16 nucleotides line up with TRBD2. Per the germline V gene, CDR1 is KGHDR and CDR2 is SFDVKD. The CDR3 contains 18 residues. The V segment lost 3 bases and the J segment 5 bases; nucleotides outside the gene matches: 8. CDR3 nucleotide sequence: TGTGCCACCAGTGATCCGGGACTAGCGGGAGGGCCGACGGAGACCCAGTACTTC. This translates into CATSDPGLAGGPTETQYF.

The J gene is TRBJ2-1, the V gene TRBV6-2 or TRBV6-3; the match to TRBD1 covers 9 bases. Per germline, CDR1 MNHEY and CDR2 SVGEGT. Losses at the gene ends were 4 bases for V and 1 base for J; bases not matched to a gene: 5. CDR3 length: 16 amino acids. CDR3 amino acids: CASSSGTGFSYNEQFF. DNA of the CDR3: TGTGCCAGCAGTTCCGGGACAGGGTTTTCCTACAATGAGCAGTTCTTC.

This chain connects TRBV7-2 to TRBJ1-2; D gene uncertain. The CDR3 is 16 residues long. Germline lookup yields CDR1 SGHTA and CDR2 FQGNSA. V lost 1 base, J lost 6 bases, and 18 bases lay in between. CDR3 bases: TGTGCCAGCAGCTTAGAGTTCGTGCTGAGGGAGGATGGCTACACCTTC. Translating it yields CASSLEFVLREDGYTF. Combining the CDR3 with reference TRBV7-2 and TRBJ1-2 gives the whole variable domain GAGVSQSPSNKVTEKGKDVELRCDPISGHTALYWYRQSLGQGLEFLIYFQGNSAPDKSGLPSDRFSAERTGGSVSTLTIQRTQQEDSAVYLCASSLEFVLREDGYTFGSGTRLTVV.

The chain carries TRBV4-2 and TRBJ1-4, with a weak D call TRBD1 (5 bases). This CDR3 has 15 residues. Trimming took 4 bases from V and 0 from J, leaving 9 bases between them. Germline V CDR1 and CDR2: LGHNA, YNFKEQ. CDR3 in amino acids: CASSPTGTTNEKLFF. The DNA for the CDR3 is TGTGCCAGCAGCCCTACAGGTACAACTAATGAAAAACTGTTTTTT.

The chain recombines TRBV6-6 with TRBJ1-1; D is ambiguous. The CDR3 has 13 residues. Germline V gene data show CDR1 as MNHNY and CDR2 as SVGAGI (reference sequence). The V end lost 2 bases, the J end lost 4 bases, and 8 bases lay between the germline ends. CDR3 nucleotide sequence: TGTGCCAGCAGTTACATAGTTGGCACTGAAGCTTTCTTT. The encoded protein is CASSYIVGTEAFF.

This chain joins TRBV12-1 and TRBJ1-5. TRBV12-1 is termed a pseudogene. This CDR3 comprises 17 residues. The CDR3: CASSTDGTGGGNQPQHF. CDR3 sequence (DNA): TGTGCCAGCAGCACCGATGGGACTGGCGGGGGCAATCAGCCCCAGCATTTT.

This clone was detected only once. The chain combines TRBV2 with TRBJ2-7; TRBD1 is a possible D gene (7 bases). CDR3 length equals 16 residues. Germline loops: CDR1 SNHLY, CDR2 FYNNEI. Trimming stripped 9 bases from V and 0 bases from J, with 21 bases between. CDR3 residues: CASNGGGGNPSYEQYF. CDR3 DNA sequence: TGTGCCAGTAACGGAGGGGGCGGGAACCCCTCCTACGAGCAGTACTTC. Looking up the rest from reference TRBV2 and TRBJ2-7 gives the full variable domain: EPEVTQTPSHQVTQMGQEVILRCVPISNHLYFYWYRQILGQKVEFLVSFYNNEISEKSEIFDDQFSVERPDGSNFTLKIRSTKLEDSAMYFCASNGGGGNPSYEQYFGPGTRLTVT.

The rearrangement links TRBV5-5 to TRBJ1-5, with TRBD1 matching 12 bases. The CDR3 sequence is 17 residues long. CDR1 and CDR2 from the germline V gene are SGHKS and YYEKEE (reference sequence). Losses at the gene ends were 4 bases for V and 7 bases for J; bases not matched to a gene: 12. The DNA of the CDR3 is TGTGCCAGCAGCGGCCGGGACAGGGGGCCTTCGGAACAGCCCCAGCATTTT. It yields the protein CASSGRDRGPSEQPQHF.

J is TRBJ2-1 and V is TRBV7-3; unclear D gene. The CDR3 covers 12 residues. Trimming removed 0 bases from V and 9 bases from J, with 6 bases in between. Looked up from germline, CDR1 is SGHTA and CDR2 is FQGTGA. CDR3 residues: CASSLTRLEQFF. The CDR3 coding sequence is TGTGCCAGCAGCTTAACGAGGCTTGAGCAGTTCTTC. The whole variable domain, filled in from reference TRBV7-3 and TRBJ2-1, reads GAGVSQTPSNKVTEKGKYVELRCDPISGHTALYWYRQSLGQGPEFLIYFQGTGAADDSGLPNDRFFAVRPEGSVSTLKIQRTERGDSAVYLCASSLTRLEQFFGPGTRLTVL.

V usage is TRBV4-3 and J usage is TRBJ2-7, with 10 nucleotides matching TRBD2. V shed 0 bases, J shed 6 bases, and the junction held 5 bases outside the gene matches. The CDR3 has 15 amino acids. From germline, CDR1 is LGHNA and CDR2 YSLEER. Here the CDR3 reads CASSQEGLAGVEQYF. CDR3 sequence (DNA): TGCGCCAGCAGCCAAGAAGGGCTAGCGGGAGTCGAGCAGTACTTC.

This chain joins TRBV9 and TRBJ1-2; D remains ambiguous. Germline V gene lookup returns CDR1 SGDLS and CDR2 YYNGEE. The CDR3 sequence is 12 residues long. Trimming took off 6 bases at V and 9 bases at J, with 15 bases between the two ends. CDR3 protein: CASTPNRDRYTF. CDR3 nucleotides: TGTGCCAGCACACCTAACAGAGACCGCTACACCTTC.

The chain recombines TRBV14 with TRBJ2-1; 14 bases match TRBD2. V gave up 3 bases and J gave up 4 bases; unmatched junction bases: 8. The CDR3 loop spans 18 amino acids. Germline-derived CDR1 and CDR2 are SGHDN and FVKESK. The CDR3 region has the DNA TGTGCCAGCAGCCAGGGACTAGCGGGAGTACCCAAGTACAATGAGCAGTTCTTC. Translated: CASSQGLAGVPKYNEQFF.

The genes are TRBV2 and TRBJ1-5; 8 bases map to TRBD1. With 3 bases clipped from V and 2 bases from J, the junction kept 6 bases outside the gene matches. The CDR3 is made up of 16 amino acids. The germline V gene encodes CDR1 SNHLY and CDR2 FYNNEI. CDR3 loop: CASSDGQGDGNQPQHF. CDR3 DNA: TGTGCCAGCAGTGATGGACAGGGAGACGGCAATCAGCCCCAGCATTTT.

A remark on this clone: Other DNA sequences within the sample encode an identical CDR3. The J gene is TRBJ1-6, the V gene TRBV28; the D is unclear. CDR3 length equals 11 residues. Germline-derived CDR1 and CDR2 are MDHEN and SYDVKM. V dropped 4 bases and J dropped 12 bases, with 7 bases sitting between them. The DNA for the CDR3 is TGTGCCAGCAGTTGGGAGGGACCCCTCCACTTT. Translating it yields CASSWEGPLHF. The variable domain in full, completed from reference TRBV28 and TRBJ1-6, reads DVKVTQSSRYLVKRTGEKVFLECVQDMDHENMFWYRQDPGLGLRLIYFSYDVKMKEKGDIPEGYSVSREKKERFSLILESASTNQTSMYLCASSWEGPLHFGNGTRLTVT.

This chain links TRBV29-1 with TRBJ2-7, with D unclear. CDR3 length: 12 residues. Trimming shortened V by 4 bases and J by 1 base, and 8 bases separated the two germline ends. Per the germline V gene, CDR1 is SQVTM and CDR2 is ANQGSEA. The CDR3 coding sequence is TGCAGCGTTGGCGGCAGATCCTACGAGCAGTACTTC. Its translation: CSVGGRSYEQYF.

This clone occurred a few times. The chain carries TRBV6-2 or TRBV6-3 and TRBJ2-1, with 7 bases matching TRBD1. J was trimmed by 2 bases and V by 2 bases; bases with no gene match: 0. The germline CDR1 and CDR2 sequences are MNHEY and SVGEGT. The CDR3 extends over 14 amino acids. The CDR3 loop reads CASSYRGPYNEQFF. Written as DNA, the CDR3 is TGTGCCAGCAGTTACAGGGGGCCCTACAATGAGCAGTTCTTC.

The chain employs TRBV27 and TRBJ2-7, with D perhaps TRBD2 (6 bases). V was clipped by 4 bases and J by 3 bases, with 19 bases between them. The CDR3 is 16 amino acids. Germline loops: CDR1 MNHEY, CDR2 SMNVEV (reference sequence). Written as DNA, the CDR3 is TGTGCCAGCAGTTCAATACCCGGGACTCGCTACTACGAGCAGTACTTC. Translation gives CASSSIPGTRYYEQYF.

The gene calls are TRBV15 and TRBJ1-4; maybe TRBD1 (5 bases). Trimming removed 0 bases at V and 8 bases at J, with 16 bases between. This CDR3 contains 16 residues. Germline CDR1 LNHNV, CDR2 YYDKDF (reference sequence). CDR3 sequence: CATSRDRRQGGEKLFF. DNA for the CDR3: TGTGCCACCAGCAGAGATCGACGGCAGGGAGGCGAAAAACTGTTTTTT. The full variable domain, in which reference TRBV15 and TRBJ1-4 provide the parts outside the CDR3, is DAMVIQNPRYQVTQFGKPVTLSCSQTLNHNVMYWYQQKSSQAPKLLFHYYDKDFNNEADTPDNFQSRRPNTSFCFLDIRSPGLGDTAMYLCATSRDRRQGGEKLFFGSGTQLSVL.

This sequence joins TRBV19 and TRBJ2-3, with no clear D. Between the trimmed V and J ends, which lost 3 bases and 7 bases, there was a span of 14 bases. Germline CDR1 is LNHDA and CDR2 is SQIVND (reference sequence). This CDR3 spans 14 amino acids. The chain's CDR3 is CASSIGGRAHTQYF. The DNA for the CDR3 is TGTGCCAGTAGTATCGGCGGCAGAGCGCATACGCAGTATTTT.

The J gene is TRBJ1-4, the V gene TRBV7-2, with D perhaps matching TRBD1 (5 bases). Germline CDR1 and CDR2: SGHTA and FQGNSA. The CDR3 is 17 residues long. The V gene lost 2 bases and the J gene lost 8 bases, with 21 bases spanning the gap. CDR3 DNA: TGTGCCAGCAGCTTATCAGCCGATTTCAGGGTGCGGGAAAAACTGTTTTTT. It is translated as CASSLSADFRVREKLFF.